This entry is about one T cell receptor beta chain. What it binds is not known. CDR3 length: 15 amino acids. The V gene lost 0 bases and the J gene lost 6 bases, with 15 bases spanning the gap. Germline-derived CDR1 and CDR2 are MNHEY and SVGEGT. The sample is drawn from a study of T cell responses to AZD1222 COVID-19 vaccine. Study-wide results and caveats: Clonal diversity may have been underestimated, and the donors were mostly white British, with more females than males.

This table comes from immunoSEQ multiplex PCR, and its TCRdb copy is limited to in-frame clones, with some not included. This table holds roughly 160,000 clones, roughly 85% found once. This receptor was identified in an adult who received the AZD1222 COVID-19 vaccine. The specimen was peripheral blood, collected 28 days after the second AZD1222 dose. V is TRBV6-2 or TRBV6-3 and J is TRBJ2-7, with D hard to call. CDR3 DNA sequence: TGTGCCAGCAGTTACTCGGGAAGTAGGCCCGCCGAGCAGTACTTC. Its protein is CASSYSGSRPAEQYF.